This T cell receptor (beta chain) was observed in a study of blood T cell repertoires in COVID-19. Study-level background: The United States, Italy and Spain were the sources of the acute and convalescent COVID-19 samples. T cells, B-cell-depleted T cells, or PBMCs supplied cDNA or gDNA.

Germline V gives CDR1 MDHEN, CDR2 SYDVKM. J lost 0 bases, V lost 1 base, and 3 bases had no gene match. The CDR3 covers 16 residues. Original analysis: It was from reference gene primer amplification that nucleated cell counts were estimated. Sequencing used immunoSEQ multiplex PCR; TCRdb keeps in-frame clones, though not all of them. The V and J calls and clone size come from that table; D and trimming were worked out from the DNA. The table includes some 70,000 clones, roughly 88% detected once. The specimen was peripheral blood. The chain uses TRBV28 and TRBJ2-3, with 8 bases identical to TRBD2. The receptor was derived from a man aged 70 or older with active or convalescent COVID-19. CDR3 residues: CASSLFSSGSTDTQYF. The DNA for the CDR3 is TGTGCCAGCAGTTTATTTTCTAGCGGGAGCACAGATACGCAGTATTTT.